The 26 T cell receptor beta chains listed next were all sequenced from one sample in a study of response to subunit inactivated influenza vaccine. From the RT-PCR reads, TCRdb called clonotypes with MiXCR, one entry per CDR3 protein. The sample includes hundreds of thousands of distinct CDR3 sequences, approximately 14% of them seen just once. This specimen was PBMCs from blood, taken approximately 13 days after vaccination. All receptors derive from a man in his forties or fifties who received an inactivated influenza vaccine.

This clonotype was detected a few times. The genes are TRBV12-3 or TRBV12-4 and TRBJ1-1; possibly TRBD1 for D (5 bases). V shed 5 bases and J shed 5 bases, with 18 bases lying between them. This CDR3 region has 15 residues. CDR3 residues: CASSPRTNRYTEAFF. CDR3 nucleotide sequence: TGTGCCAGCAGTCCGCGGACAAATCGATATACTGAAGCTTTCTTT.

This clonotype has at least ten counts. The V call is TRBV4-2, the J call TRBJ2-1, with 7 positions matching TRBD2. The length of the CDR3 is 15 residues. The germline gives CDR1 LGHNA, CDR2 YNFKEQ. The J segment lost 5 bases and the V segment lost 1 base, leaving 5 bases of the junction unmatched. The CDR3: CASSQGGGVDNEQFF. In DNA form, the CDR3 reads TGTGCCAGCAGCCAAGGGGGGGGGGTAGACAATGAGCAGTTCTTC.

This clonotype occurred a few times. The chain recombines TRBV27 with TRBJ2-1; possibly TRBD2 for D (6 bases). CDR1 is MNHEY, CDR2 SMNVEV, per germline (reference sequence). Between the trimmed V and J ends, which lost 7 bases and 8 bases, there was a span of 21 bases. The CDR3 spans 15 residues. CDR3 amino acids: CASTCGAARCDEQFF. CDR3 DNA sequence: TGTGCCAGCACCTGCGGGGCCGCAAGGTGCGATGAGCAGTTCTTC.

The chain links TRBV7-9 to TRBJ2-1; 9 bases are shared with TRBD2. The V segment lost 6 bases and the J segment 6 bases; nucleotides outside the gene matches: 3. Germline-derived CDR1 and CDR2 are SEHNR and FQNEAQ (reference sequence). The CDR3 covers 13 residues. CDR3 DNA sequence: TGTGCCAGCAGAGCGGGGGGTCTCAATGAGCAGTTCTTC. Amino acids: CASRAGGLNEQFF.

The rearrangement uses TRBV6-2 or TRBV6-3 and TRBJ2-5; D might be TRBD2 (6 bases). V lost 2 bases and J lost 3, with 22 bases in between. This CDR3 is built from 18 residues. CDR1 is MNHEY, CDR2 SVGEGT, per germline. DNA for the CDR3: TGTGCCAGCAGTTACACCTCTGGGAGACTAGAGGTCGAAGAGACCCAGTACTTC. This gives the protein CASSYTSGRLEVEETQYF.

The chain employs TRBV7-9 and TRBJ2-5; 7 bases are shared with TRBD2. Germline CDR1 reads SEHNR; CDR2 reads FQNEAQ (reference sequence). This CDR3 contains 15 residues. J was trimmed by 5 bases and V by 5 bases; bases with no gene match: 11. The DNA of the CDR3 is TGTGCCAGCAGCCCAGGACTAGGGGAGTGGGAGACCCAGTACTTC. Its protein is CASSPGLGEWETQYF.

V gene TRBV7-3 combines with J gene TRBJ2-3; 12 nucleotides line up with TRBD2. Germline V gene sequence: CDR1 SGHTA, CDR2 FQGTGA. The CDR3 is 17 amino acids. Unmatched junction bases numbered 9, after V lost 0 bases and J lost 8 bases. The CDR3 sequence: CASSLTGTSGLMGTQYF. CDR3 DNA: TGTGCCAGCAGCTTAACCGGGACTAGCGGGCTAATGGGTACGCAGTATTTT. The variable domain in full, completed from reference TRBV7-3 and TRBJ2-3, reads GAGVSQTPSNKVTEKGKYVELRCDPISGHTALYWYRQSLGQGPEFLIYFQGTGAADDSGLPNDRFFAVRPEGSVSTLKIQRTERGDSAVYLCASSLTGTSGLMGTQYFGPGTRLTVL.

With regard to this clonotype: No DNA is shown, since the ends of the CDR3 on it are uncertain; the CDR3 is the one TCRdb lists. This chain links TRBV5-8 with TRBJ2-3; the table's D call, TRBD1, has no DNA check behind it. Germline V gene data show CDR1 as SGHTS and CDR2 as YDEGEE. The CDR3 is 16 amino acids long, termini counted. The CDR3 loop reads CASSSSLRVSADTQYF.

The chain recombines TRBV30 with TRBJ2-2; 8 bases line up with TRBD1. V lost 4 bases, J lost 2 bases, and 6 bases stayed unmatched. Germline lookup yields CDR1 GTSNPN and CDR2 SVGIG (reference sequence). The CDR3 is 15 residues long. CDR3 amino acids: CAWKLGTGNTGELFF. The DNA for the CDR3 is TGTGCCTGGAAGCTCGGGACAGGCAACACCGGGGAGCTGTTTTTT.

This clonotype was counted at least ten times. This chain joins TRBV7-6 and TRBJ2-2; D uncertain. Germline CDR1 reads SGHVS; CDR2 reads FNYEAQ. The CDR3 sequence is 16 residues long. V lost 2 bases to trimming and J lost 5 bases, with 15 bases between them. CDR3 nucleotide sequence: TGTGCCAGCAGCTTAAAAGCCCAGGTCCCGACCGGGGAGCTGTTTTTT. Translating it yields CASSLKAQVPTGELFF. Together with reference TRBV7-6 and TRBJ2-2, the CDR3 gives the full variable domain: GAGVSQSPRYKVTKRGQDVALRCDPISGHVSLYWYRQALGQGPEFLTYFNYEAQQDKSGLPNDRFSAERPEGSISTLTIQRTEQRDSAMYRCASSLKAQVPTGELFFGEGSRLTVL.

This clonotype was counted only a few times. An end of the junction differs from the germline gene, which may be a read error. CDR3 nucleotide sequence: TGTGCCAGCAGCCGCTGGGGGGGGGCCACGAATTTT. This sequence encodes CASSRWGGATNF. The rearrangement joins TRBV3-1 to TRBJ2-3; D possibly corresponds to TRBD2 (7 bases). Per the germline V gene, CDR1 is LGHDT and CDR2 is YNNKEL (reference sequence). CDR3 length equals 12 residues.

This clonotype came up a few times. V is TRBV7-6 and J is TRBJ2-5, with D possibly matching TRBD1 (6 bases). This CDR3 is built from 14 residues. CDR1 is SGHVS, CDR2 FNYEAQ, per germline. V was clipped by 5 bases and J by 2 bases, with 12 bases between them. The CDR3 nucleotides are TGTGCCAGCAGCCGCGGACAGATTCAAGAGACCCAGTACTTC. As protein: CASSRGQIQETQYF.

This clonotype came up a few times. The V gene is TRBV6-2 or TRBV6-3, the J gene TRBJ2-6; D ambiguous. With 7 bases removed from V and 0 bases from J, the gap between germline ends came to 16 bases. Per the germline V gene, CDR1 is MNHEY and CDR2 is SVGEGT. The CDR3 has 17 residues. DNA of the CDR3: TGTGCCAGCACCCCAGGACCCCTATTCTCTGGGGCCAACGTCCTGACTTTC. This encodes CASTPGPLFSGANVLTF.

V is TRBV5-1 and J is TRBJ2-2; D is possibly TRBD1 (6 bases). With 0 bases removed from V and 7 bases from J, the gap between germline ends came to 7 bases. In germline, CDR1 is SGHRS, CDR2 YFSETQ. This CDR3 is built from 13 residues. In DNA, the CDR3 is TGCGCCAGCAGCTTGGACAGGGACGGGGAGCTGTTTTTT. Translated: CASSLDRDGELFF.

This chain uses TRBV4-3 with TRBJ2-7; D uncertain. Trimming left V 4 bases short and J 5 bases short, with 15 bases between. CDR1 is LGHNA, CDR2 YSLEER, per germline. The CDR3 extends over 14 amino acids. CDR3 nucleotides: TGCGCCAGCAGCCGAACATACGTCTCGGACGAGCAGTACTTC. Protein: CASSRTYVSDEQYF.

This clonotype was counted once. The chain is built from TRBV10-2 and TRBJ2-2; the match to TRBD1 covers 12 bases. V lost 7 bases to trimming and J lost 3 bases; unmatched junction nucleotides: 3. This CDR3 contains 15 residues. Germline assignment: CDR1 WSHSY and CDR2 SAAADI. The CDR3 protein is CASKRDRGHTGELFF. CDR3 in DNA: TGCGCCAGCAAACGGGACAGGGGGCACACCGGGGAGCTGTTTTTT.

The sample holds a few counts of this clonotype. The chain uses TRBV10-3 and TRBJ2-2; 7 positions match TRBD2. Germline-derived CDR1 and CDR2 are ENHRY and SYGVKD. The CDR3 sequence is 16 residues long. V was pared by 2 bases and J by 3 bases, with 6 bases of the junction left unmatched. DNA of the CDR3: TGTGCCATCAGTGAGGGGGGGGGACTTTACACCGGGGAGCTGTTTTTT. It codes for CAISEGGGLYTGELFF.

This chain uses TRBV7-2 with TRBJ2-5; 11 bases fit TRBD2. This CDR3 spans 16 amino acids. Trimming at V came to 1 base and at J to 5 bases, leaving 6 bases not matched to a gene. Per germline, CDR1 SGHTA and CDR2 FQGNSA. The CDR3 region is CASSLGGSGRAETQYF. The CDR3 DNA reads as TGTGCCAGCAGCTTAGGGGGTAGCGGGAGGGCCGAGACCCAGTACTTC.

This clonotype showed up many times. V usage is TRBV29-1 and J usage is TRBJ2-1, with D uncertain. Germline lookup yields CDR1 SQVTM and CDR2 ANQGSEA. CDR3 length: 18 amino acids. Trimming left V 0 bases short and J 0 bases short, with 18 bases between. CDR3: CSVEELRRLESSYNEQFF. The CDR3 DNA is TGCAGCGTTGAAGAACTTAGAAGGTTGGAGAGCTCCTACAATGAGCAGTTCTTC.

This clonotype was observed a few times. V usage is TRBV7-3 and J usage is TRBJ2-7; D is undetermined. Per germline, CDR1 SGHTA and CDR2 FQGTGA. This CDR3 has 15 amino acids. The V end was cut by 4 bases, the J end by 4 bases, with 17 bases between. CDR3 region: CASSSDTFLNYEQYF. The CDR3 coding sequence is TGTGCCAGCAGCTCTGACACCTTCCTGAATTACGAGCAGTACTTC.

This clonotype appeared a few times. This chain connects TRBV7-2 to TRBJ2-5, with 11 bases fitting TRBD2. Per germline, CDR1 SGHTA and CDR2 FQGNSA. This CDR3 is 14 amino acids long. Trimming removed 5 bases from V and 3 bases from J; junction bases left unmatched: 2. The CDR3 loop is CASSPTSGEETQYF. CDR3 DNA sequence: TGTGCCAGCAGCCCGACTAGCGGGGAAGAGACCCAGTACTTC.

This clonotype showed up many times. In nucleotides, the CDR3 is TGTGCCAGCAGCTTATTTGTCTCCTACAATGAGCAGTTCTTC. It is translated as CASSLFVSYNEQFF. The chain combines TRBV11-2 with TRBJ2-1; D is unclear. This CDR3 has 14 amino acids. Trimming cost V 2 bases and J 0 bases, with 5 bases left between them. The germline V gene encodes CDR1 SGHAT and CDR2 FQNNGV.

This clonotype was observed a few times. The chain employs TRBV6-1 and TRBJ2-5, with D tentatively TRBD2 (6 bases). Trimming removed 6 bases from V and 3 bases from J, with 11 bases in between. The germline V gene has CDR1 MNHNS and CDR2 SASEGT. The CDR3 length is 13 residues. CDR3 loop: CASRTPGEETQYF. Here the CDR3 DNA reads TGTGCCAGCAGGACGCCGGGGGAAGAGACCCAGTACTTC.

There are a few counts of this clonotype. The rearrangement joins TRBV28 to TRBJ2-1; 10 positions match TRBD1. The CDR3 contains 14 residues. CDR1 and CDR2 (germline): MDHEN, SYDVKM. The V and J ends lost 5 bases and 7 bases, in that order; junction bases with no gene match: 5. DNA for the CDR3: TGTGCCAGCAGTCGGACAGGGGGTTGGAATGAGCAGTTCTTC. Amino acids: CASSRTGGWNEQFF.

There are a few counts of this clonotype. The chain employs TRBV12-3 or TRBV12-4 and TRBJ2-7; D assignment may be TRBD1 or TRBD2 (5 bases each). Trimming pared 3 bases from V and 2 bases from J, leaving 14 bases between. This CDR3 contains 15 residues. CDR3 nucleotide sequence: TGTGCCAGCAGTTTCGGCCCGCGAGGGGCCTACGAGCAGTACTTC. Its protein is CASSFGPRGAYEQYF.

The sample holds a few counts of this clonotype. V and J are TRBV11-2 and TRBJ2-5; TRBD2 matches 10 bases. Germline-derived CDR1 and CDR2 are SGHAT and FQNNGV. The CDR3 runs 15 residues. With 4 bases clipped from V and 3 bases from J, the junction kept 5 bases outside the gene matches. This chain's CDR3 is CASSSGTSEKETQYF. CDR3 DNA: TGTGCCAGCAGCTCAGGGACTAGCGAGAAAGAGACCCAGTACTTC.